These 4 T cell receptor beta chains share one sample of origin, sequenced in a study of cytomegalovirus exposure and HLA in healthy donors. The PCR had 60 Vbeta and 13 Jbeta primers. Sequenced by immunoSEQ multiplex PCR; TCRdb stores in-frame clones only, minus some. The sample holds 200,000 or so clones; more than 70% are singletons and the top ten take 0.25% to 0.3%. The sequencing input was PBMCs. These receptors were collected from a boy between 10 and 17 years old in good health and CMV-seronegative.

This chain joins TRBV19 and TRBJ2-7; no clear D. Germline V gene lookup returns CDR1 LNHDA and CDR2 SQIVND (reference sequence). CDR3 size: 14 residues. The V gene lost 0 bases and the J gene lost 3 bases, with 9 bases spanning the gap. CDR3 protein: CASSIDISSYEQYF. DNA for the CDR3: TGTGCCAGTAGTATAGATATTTCCAGCTACGAGCAGTACTTC. Variable domain in full (rest from reference TRBV19 and TRBJ2-7): DGGITQSPKYLFRKEGQNVTLSCEQNLNHDAMYWYRQDPGQGLRLIYYSQIVNDFQKGDIAEGYSVSREKKESFPLTVTSAQKNPTAFYLCASSIDISSYEQYFGPGTRLTVT.

In its sample, this clone was seen a few times. The chain couples TRBV19 to TRBJ1-6, with 7 bases lining up with TRBD1. V gave up 1 base and J gave up 13 bases; unmatched junction bases: 10. CDR3 size: 15 residues. Per germline, CDR1 LNHDA and CDR2 SQIVND (reference sequence). CDR3 sequence reads: CASSIGQGPGGPLHF. The CDR3 DNA follows: TGTGCCAGTAGTATAGGACAGGGTCCCGGAGGGCCCCTCCACTTT. Based on the CDR3 plus reference TRBV19 and TRBJ1-6, the full variable domain is DGGITQSPKYLFRKEGQNVTLSCEQNLNHDAMYWYRQDPGQGLRLIYYSQIVNDFQKGDIAEGYSVSREKKESFPLTVTSAQKNPTAFYLCASSIGQGPGGPLHFGNGTRLTVT.

This clone was detected only a few times. J is TRBJ2-5 and V is TRBV9; no reliable D call. The CDR3 is made up of 13 amino acids. V gave up 2 bases and J gave up 5 bases, with 10 bases separating them. In germline, CDR1 is SGDLS, CDR2 YYNGEE. CDR3 coding DNA: TGTGCCAGCAGCGTCTCTCTTGAGGAGACCCAGTACTTC. Its protein is CASSVSLEETQYF.

V gene TRBV6-5 combines with J gene TRBJ1-2, with D unresolved. Per the germline V gene, CDR1 is MNHEY and CDR2 is SVGAGI. This CDR3 has 16 residues. The ends were cut back, 3 bases at V and 2 bases at J, with 16 bases in the middle. CDR3 nucleotides: TGTGCCAGCAGTTATCGCTACCCACAGACGAACTATGGCTACACCTTC. Its translation is CASSYRYPQTNYGYTF.